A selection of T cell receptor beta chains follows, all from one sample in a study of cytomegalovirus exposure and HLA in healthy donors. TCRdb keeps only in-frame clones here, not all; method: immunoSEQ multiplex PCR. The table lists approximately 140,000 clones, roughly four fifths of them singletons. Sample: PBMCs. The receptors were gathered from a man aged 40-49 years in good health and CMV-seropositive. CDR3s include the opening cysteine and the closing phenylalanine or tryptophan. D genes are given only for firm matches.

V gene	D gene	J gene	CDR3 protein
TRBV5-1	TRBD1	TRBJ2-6	CASSLVDRAISGANVLTF
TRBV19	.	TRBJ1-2	CASSTYRDGYTF
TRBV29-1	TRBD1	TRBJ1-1	CSAGQGEAEAFF
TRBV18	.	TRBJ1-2	CASSPPGDIYGYTF
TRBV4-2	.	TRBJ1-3	CASSPGRQSGNTIYF
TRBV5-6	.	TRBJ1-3	CASRPGLHGNTIYF
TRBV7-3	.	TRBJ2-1	CASSPGVGGFNEQFF
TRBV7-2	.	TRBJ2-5	CASSLVQMETQYF
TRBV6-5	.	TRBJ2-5	CASRRGETQYF
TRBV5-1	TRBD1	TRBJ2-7	CASSLGQGGSYEQYF
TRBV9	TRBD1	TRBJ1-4	CASSSRQGGLYF
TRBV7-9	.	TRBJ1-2	CASSLDRRGYTF
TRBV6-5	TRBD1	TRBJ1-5	CASSTGGGQPQHF
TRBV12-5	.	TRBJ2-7	CASGLKPGEQYF
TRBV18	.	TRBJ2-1	CASSQLAADNEQFF
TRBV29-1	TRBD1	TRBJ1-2	CSVEKGADYGYTF
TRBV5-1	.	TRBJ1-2	CASSLPGQRYTF
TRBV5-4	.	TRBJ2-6	CASSLGGAGANVLTF
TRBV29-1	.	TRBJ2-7	CSARRGLAEQYF
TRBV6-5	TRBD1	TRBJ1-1	CASSYQGTGAFF
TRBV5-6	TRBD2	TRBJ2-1	CASSLVSGLAGFYNEQFF
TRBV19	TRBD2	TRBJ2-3	CASSALGGKETDTQYF
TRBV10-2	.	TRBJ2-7	CASRGQGLSYEQYF
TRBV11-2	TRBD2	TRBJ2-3	CASSLAGGPWYF
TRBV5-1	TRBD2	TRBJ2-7	CASSLVLAGYEQYF
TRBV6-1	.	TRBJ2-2	CASSEPGQNTGELFF
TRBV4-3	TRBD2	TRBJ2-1	CASSFERGGSYNEQFF
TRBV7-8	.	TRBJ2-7	CASNPGLAYEQYF
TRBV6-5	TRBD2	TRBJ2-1	CASSYSLLAGVVQFF
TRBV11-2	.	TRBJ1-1	CASSLEMGRLRTEAFF
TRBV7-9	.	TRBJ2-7	CASSLEGGPYEQYF
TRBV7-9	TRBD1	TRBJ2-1	CASIGQGNEQFF
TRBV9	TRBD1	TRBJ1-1	CASSVGPQGAGGTEAFF